The T cell receptor (beta chain) under discussion was sequenced for a study of blood T cell repertoires in COVID-19. Overall study: In each case, the material was cDNA or gDNA derived from T cells, B-cell-depleted T cells, or PBMCs.

In the authors' workflow: Reference gene primer amplification in the assay estimated nucleated cell counts. The method was immunoSEQ multiplex PCR; TCRdb's version includes in-frame clones alone and lacks a portion of them. The V and J calls and clone size are taken from that table; D and trimming were inferred from the DNA. The data hold roughly 150,000 clones, with over 80% observed a single time. CDR1 and CDR2 (germline): SGHVS, FNYEAQ. The CDR3 loop spans 17 amino acids. The V and J ends lost 5 bases and 0 bases respectively, with 17 bases between them. The chain employs TRBV7-6 and TRBJ1-3; no firm D call. What was sequenced was peripheral blood. The sequence came from a man older than 75 with acute or convalescent COVID-19. CDR3: CASSPRPSPTSGNTIYF. The CDR3 bases are TGTGCCAGCAGCCCGCGTCCTTCCCCCACCTCTGGAAACACCATATATTTT.